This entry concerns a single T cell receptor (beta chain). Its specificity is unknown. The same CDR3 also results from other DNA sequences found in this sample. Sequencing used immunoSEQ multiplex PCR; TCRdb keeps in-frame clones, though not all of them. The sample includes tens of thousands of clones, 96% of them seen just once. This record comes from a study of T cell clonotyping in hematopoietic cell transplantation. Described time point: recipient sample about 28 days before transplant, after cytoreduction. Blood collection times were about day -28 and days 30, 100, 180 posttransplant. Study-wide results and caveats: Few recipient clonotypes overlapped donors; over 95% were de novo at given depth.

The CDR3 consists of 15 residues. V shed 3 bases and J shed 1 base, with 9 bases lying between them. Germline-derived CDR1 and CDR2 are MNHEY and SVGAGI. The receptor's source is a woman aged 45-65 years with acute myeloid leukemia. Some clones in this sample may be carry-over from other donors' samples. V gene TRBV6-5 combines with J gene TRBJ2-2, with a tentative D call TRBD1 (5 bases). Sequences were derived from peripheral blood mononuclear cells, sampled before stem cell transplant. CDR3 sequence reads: CASSYRQGNTGELFF. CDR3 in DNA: TGTGCCAGCAGTTATAGGCAGGGGAACACCGGGGAGCTGTTTTTT.